What follows is one TCR beta chain and its context. Profiling relied on immunoSEQ multiplex PCR, and the TCRdb table lists in-frame clones only, not all of them. The sample lists some 19,000 clones, around 40% occurring once. These data are taken from a study of graft-versus-host responses after intestinal transplantation. General study results and limits: GvH clones turned up in recipient marrow; some had shown up first in ileum or blood.

Responders (about 200,000, CFSE-labeled) were co-plated with about 200,000 irradiated, violet-dye-labeled stimulators. Sorting after the reaction isolated proliferating CFSE-low CD3+CD4+ and CD3+CD8+ responders. V dropped 8 bases and J dropped 2 bases, with 7 bases sitting between them. There are 12 residues in the CDR3. From germline, CDR1 is MNHEY and CDR2 SVGAGI. This clonotype originated in a human patient who was an organ donor for intestinal transplantation. The sequenced sample was alloreactive CD4+ T cells from a mixed lymphocyte reaction culture, obtained before transplantation. Subset denoted: CFSE-low proliferating T cells sorted from approximately six-day pre-transplant mixed lymphocyte reaction (GvH or HvG direction). The gene calls are TRBV6-5 and TRBJ1-5, with D unclear. DNA for the CDR3: TGTGCCAGCCAGCAAGGCAATCAGCCCCAGCATTTT. Amino acids: CASQQGNQPQHF.